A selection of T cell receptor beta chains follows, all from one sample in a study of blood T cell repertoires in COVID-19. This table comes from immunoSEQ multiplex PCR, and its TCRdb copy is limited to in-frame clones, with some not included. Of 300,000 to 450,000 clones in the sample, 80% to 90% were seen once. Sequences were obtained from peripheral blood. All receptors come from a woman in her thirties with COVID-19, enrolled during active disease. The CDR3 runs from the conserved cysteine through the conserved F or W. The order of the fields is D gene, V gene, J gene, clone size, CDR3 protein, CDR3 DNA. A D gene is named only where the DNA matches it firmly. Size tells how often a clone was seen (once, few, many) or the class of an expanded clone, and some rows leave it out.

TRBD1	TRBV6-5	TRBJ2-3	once	CASSYSTGSTDTQYF	TGTGCCAGCAGTTACTCGACAGGGAGCACAGATACGCAGTATTTT
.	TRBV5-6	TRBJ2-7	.	CASRSTASYEQYF	TGTGCCAGCAGGTCGACAGCTTCCTACGAGCAGTACTTC
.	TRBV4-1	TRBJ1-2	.	CASSQDKRADFYGYTF	TGCGCCAGCAGCCAAGATAAGCGGGCGGATTTCTATGGCTACACCTTC
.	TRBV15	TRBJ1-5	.	CATSRRTYQNQPQHF	TGTGCCACCAGCAGAAGGACTTATCAGAATCAGCCCCAGCATTTT
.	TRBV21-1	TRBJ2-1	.	CASSQGLAGVPYNEQFF	TGTGCCAGCAGCCAGGGACTAGCGGGAGTCCCCTACAATGAGCAGTTCTTC
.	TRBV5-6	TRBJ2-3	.	CASSRGGLLSTDTQYF	TGTGCCAGCAGCCGGGGAGGACTCCTAAGCACAGATACGCAGTATTTT
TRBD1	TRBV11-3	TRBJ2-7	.	CASSLEGTGEAEQYF	TGTGCCAGCAGCTTAGAGGGGACAGGGGAGGCCGAGCAGTACTTC
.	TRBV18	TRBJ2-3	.	CASSPRRDTDTQYF	TGTGCCAGCTCACCTAGACGGGACACAGATACGCAGTATTTT
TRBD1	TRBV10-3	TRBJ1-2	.	CAISARDRGRESGYTF	TGTGCCATCAGCGCCCGGGACAGGGGGCGTGAGTCCGGCTACACCTTC
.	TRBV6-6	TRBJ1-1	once	CASTPLGGMGEAFF	TGTGCCAGCACTCCCCTGGGGGGAATGGGTGAAGCTTTCTTT
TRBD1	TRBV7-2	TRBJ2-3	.	CASSNGQGKYF	TGTGCCAGCAGTAACGGACAGGGGAAGTATTTT
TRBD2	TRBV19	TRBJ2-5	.	CASTAVGGAQETQYF	TGTGCCAGTACCGCGGTCGGGGGGGCCCAAGAGACCCAGTACTTC
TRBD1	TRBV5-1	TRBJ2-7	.	CASSIPGQGYEQYF	TGCGCCAGCAGCATACCGGGACAGGGTTACGAGCAGTACTTC
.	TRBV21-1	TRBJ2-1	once	CASSKDLAASNEQFF	TGTGCCAGCAGCAAAGATCTAGCGGCTAGCAATGAGCAGTTCTTC
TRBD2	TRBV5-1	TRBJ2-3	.	CASSSGGTDTQYF	TGCGCCAGCAGCAGCGGGGGCACAGATACGCAGTATTTT
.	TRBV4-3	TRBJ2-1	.	CASSEGRRNEQFF	TGCGCCAGCAGTGAGGGCCGGCGCAATGAGCAGTTCTTC
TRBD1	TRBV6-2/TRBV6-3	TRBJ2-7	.	CASSYSGDRGEQYF	TGTGCCAGCAGTTACTCTGGCGACAGGGGCGAGCAGTACTTC
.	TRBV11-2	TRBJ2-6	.	CASRLPGLKASGANVLTF	TGTGCCAGCAGGCTCCCAGGGTTGAAGGCCTCTGGGGCCAACGTCCTGACTTTC
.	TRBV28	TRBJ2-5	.	CASSFGGETQYF	TGTGCCAGCAGTTTCGGTGGAGAGACCCAGTACTTC
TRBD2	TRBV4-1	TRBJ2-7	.	CASSQDWGEGYSYEQYF	TGCGCCAGCAGCCAAGATTGGGGGGAGGGATATTCCTACGAGCAGTACTTC
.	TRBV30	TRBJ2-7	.	CAWSYTGRSPYEQYF	TGTGCCTGGAGTTATACGGGAAGGAGTCCCTACGAGCAGTACTTC
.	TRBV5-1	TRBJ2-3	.	CASREGPSTDTQYF	TGCGCCAGCAGAGAGGGCCCCAGCACAGATACGCAGTATTTT
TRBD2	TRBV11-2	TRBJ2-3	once	CASSRLAGGVLDTQYF	TGTGCCAGCAGCAGACTAGCGGGAGGCGTCTTGGATACGCAGTATTTT